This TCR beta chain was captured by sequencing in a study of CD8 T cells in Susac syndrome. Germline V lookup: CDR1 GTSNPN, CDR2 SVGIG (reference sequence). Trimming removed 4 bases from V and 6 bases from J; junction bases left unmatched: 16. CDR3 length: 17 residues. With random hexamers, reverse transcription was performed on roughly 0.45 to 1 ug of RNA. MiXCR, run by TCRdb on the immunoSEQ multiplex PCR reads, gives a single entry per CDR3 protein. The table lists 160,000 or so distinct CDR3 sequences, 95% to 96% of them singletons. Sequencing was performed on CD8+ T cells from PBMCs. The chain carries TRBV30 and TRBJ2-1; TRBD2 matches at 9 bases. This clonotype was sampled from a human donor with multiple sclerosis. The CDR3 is CAWTTDTREAGGNEQFF. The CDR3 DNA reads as TGTGCCTGGACGACGGATACCCGGGAAGCGGGGGGCAATGAGCAGTTCTTC. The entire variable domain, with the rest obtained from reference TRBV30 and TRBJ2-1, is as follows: SQTIHQWPATLVQPVGSPLSLECTVEGTSNPNLYWYRQAAGRGLQLLFYSVGIGQISSEVPQNLSASRPQDRQFILSSKKLLLSDSGFYLCAWTTDTREAGGNEQFFGPGTRLTVL.